The 18 T cell receptor beta chains presented below share a single source sample, sequenced in a study of blood T cell repertoires in COVID-19. Method: immunoSEQ multiplex PCR; TCRdb's copy keeps in-frame clones and lacks some. This sample has approximately 300,000 clones, with about 85% found just once. Sequenced material: PBMCs or T cells enriched from blood (not recorded which). Source of these receptors: a woman aged 25 to 45 who had been exposed to COVID-19.

The chain joins TRBV3-1 (or the pseudogene TRBV3-2) to TRBJ1-1, with D possibly being TRBD1 (6 bases). Per the germline V gene, CDR1 is LGHDT and CDR2 is YNNKEL (reference sequence). V shed 4 bases and J shed 1 base, with 7 bases lying between them. The CDR3 runs to 13 residues. The CDR3 bases are TGTGCCAGCAGCCTGGGACAGAACACTGAAGCTTTCTTT. It specifies CASSLGQNTEAFF.

The genes are TRBV28 and TRBJ1-3, with TRBD1 matching over 8 bases. With 7 bases clipped from V and 0 bases from J, the junction kept 5 bases outside the gene matches. The CDR3 runs to 15 residues. Looked up from germline, CDR1 is MDHEN and CDR2 is SYDVKM. CDR3 residues: CASTTGGFSGNTIYF. The CDR3 region has the DNA TGTGCCAGCACCACAGGGGGGTTCTCTGGAAACACCATATATTTT. Based on the CDR3 plus reference TRBV28 and TRBJ1-3, the full variable domain is DVKVTQSSRYLVKRTGEKVFLECVQDMDHENMFWYRQDPGLGLRLIYFSYDVKMKEKGDIPEGYSVSREKKERFSLILESASTNQTSMYLCASTTGGFSGNTIYFGEGSWLTVV.

The V and J genes are TRBV4-3 and TRBJ2-1, with TRBD2 matching 11 bases. Germline CDR1 is LGHNA and CDR2 is YSLEER. The CDR3 sequence is 15 residues long. J gave up 3 bases and V 4 bases, and 2 bases lay outside the gene matches. The CDR3 nucleotides are TGCGCCAGCAGCCCTGGACTAGCGGGCTACAATGAGCAGTTCTTC. The encoded protein is CASSPGLAGYNEQFF.

The V call is TRBV28, the J call TRBJ1-2; D is ambiguous. Germline V lookup: CDR1 MDHEN, CDR2 SYDVKM. V lost 2 bases to trimming and J lost 4 bases, with 11 bases between them. This CDR3 comprises 14 residues. CDR3 sequence (DNA): TGTGCCAGCAGTTTACAGGCGCACACCTATGGCTACACCTTC. Protein product: CASSLQAHTYGYTF.

Points on this clone: The sample has other DNA sequences that encode this CDR3 too. The chain is built from TRBV18 and TRBJ2-3, with 8 positions matching TRBD2. This CDR3 is built from 14 residues. V lost 6 bases, J lost 1 base, and 3 bases stayed unmatched. Germline values: CDR1 KGHSH, CDR2 LQKENI. For the CDR3, the DNA is TGTGCCAGCTCTAGAGCGGGGGGCACAGATACGCAGTATTTT. Residues: CASSRAGGTDTQYF.

This clone was observed a single time. The chain combines TRBV30 with TRBJ2-7; 9 positions match TRBD1. Looked up from germline, CDR1 is GTSNPN and CDR2 is SVGIG (reference sequence). The CDR3 loop spans 13 amino acids. Trimming removed 2 bases from V and 3 bases from J; junction bases left unmatched: 2. The chain's CDR3 is CAWSWDRDYEQYF. CDR3 nucleotides: TGTGCCTGGAGTTGGGACAGGGACTACGAGCAGTACTTC.

The chain is built from TRBV28 and TRBJ1-1, with D tentatively TRBD1 (6 bases). CDR1 is MDHEN and CDR2 is SYDVKM in the germline V gene. This CDR3 is 16 amino acids long. The germline V and J ends were trimmed by 8 bases and 0 bases, with 19 bases remaining between them. The CDR3 protein is CASQQGTSLMNTEAFF. The CDR3 DNA reads TGTGCCAGCCAACAGGGCACCTCCCTAATGAACACTGAAGCTTTCTTT.

The chain has TRBV28 and TRBJ2-7, with 9 bases that match TRBD1. The germline V gene encodes CDR1 MDHEN and CDR2 SYDVKM. The CDR3 consists of 15 residues. The V gene end was trimmed by 6 bases and the J gene end by 2 bases; junction bases not matched to a gene: 8. The chain's CDR3 is CASRTSQGAAYEQYF. The CDR3 DNA follows: TGTGCCAGCAGAACCTCACAGGGGGCGGCCTACGAGCAGTACTTC.

V is TRBV7-2 and J is TRBJ2-7; a weak D match, TRBD1 (5 bases). Germline lookup yields CDR1 SGHTA and CDR2 FQGNSA. V lost 5 bases, J lost 3 bases, and 14 bases lay in between. The CDR3 contains 14 residues. CDR3 DNA: TGTGCCAGCAGCCTCGACAGCTCCTACTACGAGCAGTACTTC. As protein: CASSLDSSYYEQYF.

The chain is built from TRBV9 and TRBJ2-7, with 7 bases that match TRBD1. Trimming cost V 0 bases and J 3 bases; bases outside gene matches: 6. The length of the CDR3 is 15 residues. Germline CDR1 SGDLS, CDR2 YYNGEE. The CDR3 sequence: CASSVAGQRDYEQYF. As DNA, the CDR3 is TGTGCCAGCAGCGTAGCGGGACAGAGAGACTACGAGCAGTACTTC.

The V and J genes are TRBV19 and TRBJ2-1; 7 bases line up with TRBD1. Trimming cost V 7 bases and J 1 base; bases outside gene matches: 7. CDR3 size: 15 residues. Per germline, CDR1 LNHDA and CDR2 SQIVND (reference sequence). DNA for the CDR3: TGTGCCAGTACTACGACAGGGTATTCCTACAATGAGCAGTTCTTC. This translates into CASTTTGYSYNEQFF.

The chain combines TRBV13 with TRBJ2-7; D possibly corresponds to TRBD1 (5 bases). Trimming cost V 5 bases and J 2 bases, with 7 bases left between them. This CDR3 region has 12 residues. Looked up from germline, CDR1 is PRHDT and CDR2 is FYEKMQ (reference sequence). The CDR3 here is CASSKDTYEQYF. For the CDR3, the DNA is TGTGCCAGCAGCAAGGACACCTACGAGCAGTACTTC.

J is TRBJ1-1 and V is TRBV10-1; TRBD1 aligns across 9 bases. J gave up 1 base and V 0 bases, and 6 bases lay outside the gene matches. CDR3 length: 17 amino acids. The germline gives CDR1 WNHNN, CDR2 SYGVQD (reference sequence). CDR3 sequence reads: CASSESLPGQGNTEAFF. The CDR3 region has the DNA TGCGCCAGCAGTGAGTCGCTTCCGGGACAGGGGAACACTGAAGCTTTCTTT.

With regard to this clone: At one boundary the junction diverges from the germline segment, which might be a read error. The CDR3 region is CASSLVVTVSSYEQYF. The CDR3 region has the DNA TGTGCCAGCAGTTTGGTCGTAACGGTGAGCTCCTACGAGCAGTACTTC. The chain combines TRBV5-5 with TRBJ2-7; no reliable D call. In germline, CDR1 is SGHKS, CDR2 YYEKEE (reference sequence). The CDR3 runs to 16 residues. Complete variable domain (other parts from reference TRBV5-5 and TRBJ2-7): DAGVTQSPTHLIKTRGQQVTLRCSPISGHKSVSWYQQVLGQGPQFIFQYYEKEERGRGNFPDRFSARQFPNYSSELNVNALLLGDSALYLCASSLVVTVSSYEQYFGPGTRLTVT.

The chain uses TRBV5-4 and TRBJ2-5; D gene ambiguous. Germline CDR1 and CDR2: SGHNT and YYREEE (reference sequence). Trimming pared 3 bases from V and 2 bases from J, leaving 2 bases between. This CDR3 spans 11 amino acids. This chain's CDR3 is CASSSQETQYF. The CDR3 DNA is TGTGCCAGCAGCTCTCAAGAGACCCAGTACTTC.

This clone was recorded at least ten times. In the same sample, other DNA sequences code for this CDR3. Here the CDR3 DNA reads TGTGCCAGCAGCCAAGGGACAGGGCCCCGCGGGACCCAGTACTTC. This gives the protein CASSQGTGPRGTQYF. The V call is TRBV3-1 (or the pseudogene TRBV3-2), the J call TRBJ2-5, with 8 bases matching TRBD1. The CDR3 extends over 15 amino acids. Germline V gene lookup returns CDR1 LGHDT and CDR2 YNNKEL (reference sequence). Trimming took 1 base from V and 7 from J; bases not matched to a gene: 8.

V is TRBV27 and J is TRBJ2-1, with 12 bases that match TRBD2. Germline CDR1 reads MNHEY; CDR2 reads SMNVEV (reference sequence). Trimming removed 6 bases from V and 8 bases from J; junction bases left unmatched: 11. The CDR3 is made up of 16 amino acids. The CDR3 DNA sequence: TGTGCCAGCAGACAAACACTAGCGGGAGGTGGGCATGAGCAGTTCTTC. It translates to CASRQTLAGGGHEQFF.

The chain is built from TRBV12-5 and TRBJ2-3; possibly TRBD1 for D (6 bases). This CDR3 region has 12 residues. The V end lost 7 bases, the J end lost 6 bases, and 11 bases lay between the germline ends. Germline CDR1 and CDR2: LGHNT and FRNRAP. CDR3 region: CASATRGDTQYF. The CDR3 nucleotides read TGTGCTAGTGCCACGAGGGGGGATACGCAGTATTTT.